Shown below are 3 T cell receptor beta chains from a single sample sequenced in a study of cytomegalovirus exposure and HLA in healthy donors. This PCR relied on a set of 60 Vbeta primers and 13 Jbeta primers. TCRdb's copy holds only in-frame clones and misses some; the assay was immunoSEQ multiplex PCR. The table records around 110,000 clones, around three quarters of them present only once. The material sequenced was PBMCs. The source is a young man in good health and CMV-seropositive.

The chain combines TRBV4-2 with TRBJ2-1; 9 nucleotides match TRBD2. Trimming took 4 bases from V and 10 from J; bases not matched to a gene: 14. This CDR3 is built from 16 residues. Per germline, CDR1 LGHNA and CDR2 YNFKEQ. The CDR3 DNA is TGTGCCAGCAGCCTAGTCGGGGTAGCGGGAGTGGAAGAGCAGTTCTTC. Its protein product is CASSLVGVAGVEEQFF.

V gene TRBV28 combines with J gene TRBJ2-7; 7 nucleotides agree with TRBD1. The J segment lost 3 bases and the V segment lost 5 bases, leaving 7 bases of the junction unmatched. This CDR3 comprises 14 residues. Germline V CDR1 and CDR2: MDHEN, SYDVKM. As DNA, the CDR3 is TGTGCCAGCAGTCTCGGGACAGAACACTACGAGCAGTACTTC. Translated, it gives CASSLGTEHYEQYF.

The DNA for the CDR3 is TGTGCCAGCAGCGTCGGACTAGCGGGAGCGGGGGAGACCCAGTACTTC. Protein product: CASSVGLAGAGETQYF. The chain recombines TRBV9 with TRBJ2-5, with 13 nucleotides matching TRBD2. The junction had 6 bases not matched to a gene; V was cut back by 2 bases and J by 5 bases. CDR3 size: 16 residues. CDR1 and CDR2 (germline): SGDLS, YYNGEE.